One sample yielded the 25 T cell receptor beta chains listed below, sequenced in a study of human T cells and chemical hapten exposure. Unseparated into fractions, whole blood served as the source from which total RNA was extracted. Via MiXCR, TCRdb re-called the 5' RACE reads, giving one row per CDR3 protein. The profile shows 70,000 to 85,000 distinct CDR3 sequences, more than 15% of them singletons. These receptors all come from a female donor in good health.

The chain is built from TRBV5-1 and TRBJ1-5; D not certain. Germline CDR1 SGHRS, CDR2 YFSETQ. With 0 bases removed from V and 7 bases from J, the gap between germline ends came to 8 bases. The CDR3 totals 13 residues. This CDR3 reads CASSLVPEQPQHF. For the CDR3, the DNA is TGCGCCAGCAGCTTGGTTCCGGAACAGCCCCAGCATTTT.

This clonotype came up a few times. The chain joins TRBV28 to TRBJ1-4; unclear D gene. The CDR3 runs to 13 residues. The V gene lost 6 bases and the J gene lost 2 bases, with 7 bases spanning the gap. The germline V gene encodes CDR1 MDHEN and CDR2 SYDVKM. In DNA form, the CDR3 reads TGTGCCAGCAGAGGTGGGACTAATGAAAAACTGTTTTTT. The encoded protein is CASRGGTNEKLFF.

This clonotype was recorded a few times. The J gene is TRBJ1-1, the V gene TRBV28; D unclear. This CDR3 region has 15 residues. The V end lost 6 bases, the J end lost 6 bases, and 20 bases lay between the germline ends. Germline values: CDR1 MDHEN, CDR2 SYDVKM. The CDR3: CASSRSSGSKPEAFF. As DNA, the CDR3 is TGTGCCAGCAGCCGAAGCTCCGGGTCTAAACCTGAAGCTTTCTTT.

V and J are TRBV5-1 and TRBJ1-1; a possible D gene is TRBD1 (5 bases). Germline V CDR1 and CDR2: SGHRS, YFSETQ. CDR3 length: 14 amino acids. Trimming stripped 0 bases from V and 5 bases from J, with 11 bases between. CDR3 coding DNA: TGCGCCAGCAGCTTGGCTCAGGGCGGAACTGAAGCTTTCTTT. It specifies CASSLAQGGTEAFF.

CDR3 protein: CAISESEISNTGELFF. The CDR3, as DNA: TGTGCCATCAGTGAGTCAGAGATCTCTAACACCGGGGAGCTGTTTTTT. The V and J genes are TRBV10-3 and TRBJ2-2; D is uncertain. The CDR3 has 16 amino acids. Germline loops: CDR1 ENHRY, CDR2 SYGVKD. The ends were cut back, 0 bases at V and 2 bases at J, with 10 bases in the middle.

This CDR3 is CASSPGQVDQPQHF. CDR3 nucleotides: TGCGCCAGCAGCCCCGGACAGGTGGATCAGCCCCAGCATTTT. The V and J genes are TRBV5-1 and TRBJ1-5; 7 bases match TRBD1. Looked up from germline, CDR1 is SGHRS and CDR2 is YFSETQ. This CDR3 comprises 14 residues. J gave up 5 bases and V 4 bases, and 6 bases lay outside the gene matches.

This clonotype showed up just a few times. The chain employs TRBV5-1 and TRBJ1-2; D is ambiguous. Germline lookup yields CDR1 SGHRS and CDR2 YFSETQ. Trimming took 4 bases from V and 2 from J, leaving 9 bases between them. This CDR3 region has 13 residues. In DNA form, the CDR3 reads TGCGCCAGCAGCCCCGGACGGAACTATGGCTACACCTTC. This codes for CASSPGRNYGYTF.

There are a few counts of this clonotype. The V call is TRBV7-9, the J call TRBJ2-3; maybe TRBD2 (5 bases). This CDR3 has 15 amino acids. With 3 bases removed from V and 0 bases from J, the gap between germline ends came to 10 bases. The germline CDR1 and CDR2 sequences are SEHNR and FQNEAQ (reference sequence). The DNA of the CDR3 is TGTGCCAGCAGCTTTTACAGCGGTAGCACAGATACGCAGTATTTT. This translates into CASSFYSGSTDTQYF.

The chain has TRBV20-1 and TRBJ2-7, with TRBD2 as a possible D gene (6 bases). The CDR3 is 13 amino acids. Germline V gene lookup returns CDR1 DFQATT and CDR2 SNEGSKA (reference sequence). Trimming stripped 6 bases from V and 6 bases from J, with 18 bases between. CDR3 loop: CSADSPSGVEQYF. The DNA for the CDR3 is TGCAGTGCCGACAGTCCTTCGGGGGTCGAGCAGTACTTC.

There are a few counts of this clonotype. The V call is TRBV20-1, the J call TRBJ2-2; D is perhaps TRBD1 (6 bases). The germline V gene has CDR1 DFQATT and CDR2 SNEGSKA (reference sequence). This CDR3 contains 15 residues. V was pared by 2 bases and J by 4 bases, with 14 bases between. CDR3 DNA sequence: TGCAGTGCTAGACCTTACAGGGAGAGCACCGGGGAGCTGTTTTTT. Its protein product is CSARPYRESTGELFF.

This chain connects TRBV29-1 to TRBJ1-2, with unresolved D. The CDR3 has 11 amino acids. V was pared by 8 bases and J by 5 bases, with 12 bases between. Germline CDR1 SQVTM, CDR2 ANQGSEA. In DNA, the CDR3 is TGCAGCACGCGGGAGGATTATGGCTACACCTTC. Translation gives CSTREDYGYTF.

V and J are TRBV2 and TRBJ1-1, with 8 bases fitting TRBD1. The V segment lost 6 bases and the J segment 0 bases; nucleotides outside the gene matches: 3. Germline V gives CDR1 SNHLY, CDR2 FYNNEI. The CDR3 extends over 14 amino acids. In DNA form, the CDR3 reads TGTGCCAGCAGCCGGGACAGGATGAACACTGAAGCTTTCTTT. The encoded protein is CASSRDRMNTEAFF. Using reference TRBV2 and TRBJ1-1 for the parts outside the CDR3, the full variable domain is EPEVTQTPSHQVTQMGQEVILRCVPISNHLYFYWYRQILGQKVEFLVSFYNNEISEKSEIFDDQFSVERPDGSNFTLKIRSTKLEDSAMYFCASSRDRMNTEAFFGQGTRLTVV.

The chain recombines TRBV20-1 with TRBJ2-1, with 13 bases matching TRBD2. This CDR3 is 17 amino acids long. The V gene end was trimmed by 6 bases and the J gene end by 4 bases; junction bases not matched to a gene: 12. CDR1 and CDR2 (germline): DFQATT, SNEGSKA (reference sequence). The CDR3 DNA sequence: TGCAGTGCCAAGACACTAGCGGGAGGGCCATTATACAATGAGCAGTTCTTC. Its protein is CSAKTLAGGPLYNEQFF.

This clonotype was counted between two and nine times. J is TRBJ1-2 and V is TRBV7-2; 11 nucleotides align to TRBD1. V trimming: 3 bases; J trimming: 6 bases; junction bases outside the gene matches: 3. Germline V gives CDR1 SGHTA, CDR2 FQGNSA. This CDR3 has 14 amino acids. As DNA, the CDR3 is TGTGCCAGCAGCTTTCTGGGACAGGGGGATGGCTACACCTTC. This gives the protein CASSFLGQGDGYTF.

CDR3 sequence (DNA): TGTGCCAGCAGTTATAGCAGGGGAGGCTACACCTTC. Residues: CASSYSRGGYTF. The chain employs TRBV6-5 and TRBJ1-2; D possibly corresponds to TRBD1 (6 bases). Germline lookup yields CDR1 MNHEY and CDR2 SVGAGI. Trimming shortened V by 3 bases and J by 8 bases, and 10 bases separated the two germline ends. This CDR3 comprises 12 residues.

This clonotype was seen ten or more times. The rearrangement uses TRBV5-1 and TRBJ1-1, with a tentative D call TRBD1 (6 bases). The CDR3 loop spans 15 amino acids. The germline V gene has CDR1 SGHRS and CDR2 YFSETQ. V was shortened by 3 bases and J by 2 bases, with 14 bases between the two germline ends. The CDR3 loop is CASSSDGQPNTEAFF. In DNA form, the CDR3 reads TGCGCCAGCAGCTCCGATGGACAGCCTAACACTGAAGCTTTCTTT.

The V and J genes are TRBV27 and TRBJ1-4; the D is unclear. CDR3 length: 13 amino acids. Germline CDR1 MNHEY, CDR2 SMNVEV (reference sequence). Trimming shortened V by 4 bases and J by 8 bases, and 11 bases separated the two germline ends. The chain's CDR3 is CASSSYTGEKLFF. In DNA form, the CDR3 reads TGTGCCAGCAGTTCGTACACCGGAGAAAAACTGTTTTTT.

For the CDR3, the DNA is TGTGCCAGCAGTCCCAACAGGGGAACTAATGAAAAACTGTTTTTT. This encodes CASSPNRGTNEKLFF. The chain has TRBV6-5 and TRBJ1-4, with 7 bases fitting TRBD1. Germline loops: CDR1 MNHEY, CDR2 SVGAGI. After removal of 5 bases from V and 1 base from J, the junction contained 4 bases not matched to a gene. CDR3 length: 15 amino acids.

The CDR3 spells CASSQQGQGFNTEAFF. The CDR3 nucleotides are TGTGCCAGCAGCCAGCAAGGACAGGGTTTTAACACTGAAGCTTTCTTT. The chain carries TRBV7-8 and TRBJ1-1; 8 positions match TRBD1. J gave up 2 bases and V 5 bases, and 10 bases lay outside the gene matches. The germline V gene encodes CDR1 SGHVS and CDR2 FQNEAQ. The CDR3 extends over 16 amino acids.

This clonotype was detected a few times. This rearrangement joins TRBV2 to TRBJ2-1; D is perhaps TRBD2 (7 bases). V lost 5 bases, J lost 0 bases, and 14 bases lay in between. Looked up from germline, CDR1 is SNHLY and CDR2 is FYNNEI. The CDR3 is 16 residues long. The DNA for the CDR3 is TGTGCCAGCAGTCCCCGGGGGGCGGGCTCCTACAATGAGCAGTTCTTC. Protein sequence: CASSPRGAGSYNEQFF.

This chain connects TRBV21-1 to TRBJ2-5; TRBD1, as called in the table, went unchecked against the DNA. TRBV21-1 is a documented pseudogene. The CDR3 totals 13 residues. The CDR3 here is CASSKGRGETQYF. The CDR3 DNA reads as TGTGCCAGCAGCAAAGGACGGGGGGAGACCCAGTACTTC.

This clonotype was found once. This rearrangement joins TRBV5-4 to TRBJ2-1; TRBD2 matches 8 bases. CDR1 and CDR2 (germline): SGHNT, YYREEE (reference sequence). V dropped 6 bases and J dropped 0; count of bases not matched to a gene: 8. This CDR3 has 16 residues. The CDR3 region has the DNA TGTGCCAGCATCCAGATGAGCGGGAGCTCCTACAATGAGCAGTTCTTC. This sequence encodes CASIQMSGSSYNEQFF.

In this sample, this clonotype turned up a few times. The chain employs TRBV20-1 and TRBJ1-1; 8 bases agree with TRBD1. The CDR3 totals 17 residues. Germline trimming cut 3 bases from V and 1 base from J; bases unmatched to any gene: 13. The germline gives CDR1 DFQATT, CDR2 SNEGSKA (reference sequence). The CDR3 here is CSARPGTGYVRNTEAFF. In DNA, the CDR3 is TGCAGTGCTAGGCCCGGGACAGGATATGTTAGGAACACTGAAGCTTTCTTT.

J is TRBJ1-1 and V is TRBV7-9; D call uncertain. Germline CDR1 SEHNR, CDR2 FQNEAQ (reference sequence). The CDR3 has 18 residues. The V gene lost 5 bases and the J gene lost 2 bases, with 24 bases spanning the gap. This CDR3 is CASSPRRGRPTSNTEAFF. The CDR3 DNA reads TGTGCCAGCAGCCCCAGGCGAGGGCGCCCCACCTCCAACACTGAAGCTTTCTTT.

This chain joins TRBV5-1 and TRBJ1-1, with D uncertain. Germline V CDR1 and CDR2: SGHRS, YFSETQ. V lost 2 bases, J lost 1 base, and 6 bases lay in between. This CDR3 has 13 amino acids. CDR3 in DNA: TGCGCCAGCAGCTTCGAGGGGAACACTGAAGCTTTCTTT. The encoded protein is CASSFEGNTEAFF.